This is a list of T cell receptor beta chains from one sample in a study of regulatory T cells in long-lasting Graves disease. One entry per CDR3 protein, called by TCRdb with MiXCR from the multiplex PCR reads. This sample carries about 290,000 distinct CDR3 sequences, around a fifth of them seen once, and the ten largest clones take just over 55%. Sequencing was performed on peripheral blood mononuclear cells (PBMCs), taken when the disease was refractory, from a patient treated with antithyroid drugs. The source is a female donor with Graves disease. Each CDR3 is given with its conserved first and last residue. A D gene is named only where the DNA matches it firmly. The size entry is marked missing in some rows and otherwise reads once, few, many or a size class.

-	TRBV27	TRBD1	TRBJ2-7	TGTGTCAGCAGAAACAGGGGCTACGAGCAGTACTTC	CVSRNRGYEQYF
many	TRBV2	TRBD2	TRBJ2-7	TGTGCCAGCAGTTCCGGGACTAGCGGGGTTTCGGAGCAGTACTTC	CASSSGTSGVSEQYF
few	TRBV5-1	TRBD1	TRBJ1-4	TGCGCCAGCAGCTTCTCCGAAGGGGGCCATGAAAAACTGTTTTTT	CASSFSEGGHEKLFF
-	TRBV10-2	TRBD2	TRBJ2-7	TGCGCCAGCAGTGAGTCCCTAGCGGGGGCCTACGAGCAGTACTTC	CASSESLAGAYEQYF
-	TRBV11-2	-	TRBJ2-2	TGTGCCAGCAGCTCGCGGGACACCGGGGAGCTGTTTTTT	CASSSRDTGELFF
few	TRBV19	-	TRBJ1-2	TGTGCCAGTAGTATAGATGGACGGTATGGCTACACCTTC	CASSIDGRYGYTF
few	TRBV3-1	-	TRBJ2-4	TGTGCCAGCAGCCAAGATCCCACATATTTCGACCAACAGTACTTC	CASSQDPTYFDQQYF
-	TRBV9	TRBD1	TRBJ1-1	TGTGCCAGCAGCGTAGGGACAGGATGGAACACTGAAGCTTTCTTT	CASSVGTGWNTEAFF
few	TRBV5-1	-	TRBJ1-4	TGCGCCAGCAGCTTGGAGTGGGGCCGGACCGCAACTAATGAAAAACTGTTTTTT	CASSLEWGRTATNEKLFF
-	TRBV7-2	-	TRBJ1-5	TGTGCCAGCAGCTTAAGTGGGGGGGCGGGTCAGCCCCAGCATTTT	CASSLSGGAGQPQHF
many	TRBV7-2	-	TRBJ1-5	TGTGCCAGCAGCTTAGACCGGGCCACTAGCAATCAGCCCCAGCATTTT	CASSLDRATSNQPQHF
many	TRBV2	-	TRBJ2-7	TGTGCCAGCAGACAGAGTTCCTACGAGCAGTACTTC	CASRQSSYEQYF
-	TRBV6-2/TRBV6-3	-	TRBJ2-5	TGTGCCAGCCGCCGGGCAGAGACCCAGTACTTC	CASRRAETQYF
-	TRBV30	-	TRBJ2-7	TGTGCCTGGAGTGTGCGGTACGAGCAGTACTTC	CAWSVRYEQYF
-	TRBV19	-	TRBJ1-5	TGTGCCAGTAGTCCTGAACCCGGTCAGCCCCAGCATTTT	CASSPEPGQPQHF
many	TRBV19	TRBD1	TRBJ1-5	TGTGCCAGCAGTCGGGACAGAAATCAGCCCCAGCATTTT	CASSRDRNQPQHF
-	TRBV6-1	TRBD2	TRBJ2-7	TGTGCAACCTGCGCGGCCGGGAGGGCCAACGAGCAGTACTTC	CATCAAGRANEQYF
few	TRBV30	TRBD1	TRBJ2-7	TGTGCCTGTCTCAGGGGGACCTACGAGCAGTACTTC	CACLRGTYEQYF
-	TRBV28	-	TRBJ2-2	TGTGCCAGCAGTTTGGAATACACCGGGGAGCTGTTTTTT	CASSLEYTGELFF
few	TRBV20-1	-	TRBJ1-2	TGCAGTGCTAGATCCGGGGGCGACTATGGCTACACCTTC	CSARSGGDYGYTF
many	TRBV7-2	-	TRBJ2-7	TGTGCCAGCAGCTTAGGGTTCGGAGACTCCTACGAGCAGTACTTC	CASSLGFGDSYEQYF
-	TRBV20-1	TRBD2	TRBJ2-5	TGCAGTGCCAGGGGACTAGTGGGCCGAGAGACCCAGTACTTC	CSARGLVGRETQYF
few	TRBV30	-	TRBJ1-5	TGTGCCTGGGAGACGGCTAGAGATCAGCCCCAGCATTTT	CAWETARDQPQHF
-	TRBV19	TRBD1	TRBJ2-4	TGTGCCAGTAGTAACCGGGACAGATTAAACATTCAGTACTTC	CASSNRDRLNIQYF
-	TRBV6-2/TRBV6-3	-	TRBJ1-1	TGTGCCAGCAGCTATCGATCGGTCCTAGGGGGACAAACTGAAGCTTTCTTT	CASSYRSVLGGQTEAFF
many	TRBV28	-	TRBJ1-4	TGTGCCAGCAGTCAATGGGGACCGAGTGGTAATGAAAAACTGTTTTTT	CASSQWGPSGNEKLFF
-	TRBV7-9	-	TRBJ2-7	TGTGCCAGCAGCTTAGGGTCGTCAACTTACGAGCAGTACTTC	CASSLGSSTYEQYF
few	TRBV7-3	-	TRBJ2-7	TGTGCCAGCAGCTTAAACCCGGGAGCCTCCTACGAGCAGTACTTC	CASSLNPGASYEQYF
-	TRBV6-5	-	TRBJ1-1	TGTGCCAGCAGTTACTCGGTCCAGAACACTGAAGCTTTCTTT	CASSYSVQNTEAFF
few	TRBV27	-	TRBJ2-7	TGTGCCAGCAGTTTATCGGCCCTTGGTTACGAGCAGTACTTC	CASSLSALGYEQYF
-	TRBV5-1	-	TRBJ1-1	TGCGCCAGCAGCGTGGCCGGGGGGGCGAGGAACACTGAAGCTTTCTTT	CASSVAGGARNTEAFF
-	TRBV7-9	TRBD2	TRBJ2-2	TGTGCCAGCAGCTTAGTCGGACTAGCGGGCGCCGGGGAGCTGTTTTTT	CASSLVGLAGAGELFF
once	TRBV4-3	-	TRBJ1-2	TGCGCCAGCAGCCAAGACTTACAACCGAACTATGGCTACACCTTC	CASSQDLQPNYGYTF
few	TRBV20-1	TRBD1	TRBJ2-7	TGCAGTGCTAGTTCAGGACAGGGGGTCGACGAGCAGTACTTC	CSASSGQGVDEQYF
few	TRBV20-1	TRBD1	TRBJ1-5	TGCAGTGCTAGATCGATCAGGGGGAGCAATCAGCCCCAGCATTTT	CSARSIRGSNQPQHF
many	TRBV12-3/TRBV12-4	-	TRBJ2-2	TGTGCCAGCAGTTTAACGCTCGACGGGGAGCTGTTTTTT	CASSLTLDGELFF
many	TRBV2	-	TRBJ1-5	TGTGCCAGCAGTGGTGAAGTTCTCAATCAGCCCCAGCATTTT	CASSGEVLNQPQHF
few	TRBV4-3	-	TRBJ1-2	TGCGCCAGCAGCCCGGGGGGGCAGTTAGGTGGCTACACCTTC	CASSPGGQLGGYTF
once	TRBV29-1	-	TRBJ2-7	TGCAGCGTTGCGGCAGGGAATTCCTACGAGCAGTACTTC	CSVAAGNSYEQYF
many	TRBV6-5	-	TRBJ1-1	TGTGCCAGCAGTTACCCGGGAAGAACTGAAGCTTTCTTT	CASSYPGRTEAFF
few	TRBV13	-	TRBJ2-7	TGTGCCAGCAGCTTCAGCGACAGCTCCTACGAGCAGTACTTC	CASSFSDSSYEQYF
-	TRBV5-5	-	TRBJ1-5	TGTGCCAGCAGCTTGGGAACCAGTCAGCCCCAGCATTTT	CASSLGTSQPQHF
-	TRBV2	TRBD1	TRBJ2-7	TGTGCCAGCAGTGAACAGGGGGCGGGTGCCTACGAGCAGTACTTC	CASSEQGAGAYEQYF
few	TRBV6-2/TRBV6-3	-	TRBJ2-7	TGTGCCAGCACAAAGAACAGGGACGTAGTGAGCGAGCAGTACTTC	CASTKNRDVVSEQYF
-	TRBV29-1	-	TRBJ2-2	TGCAGCGTTGAAAGCGAAACCGGGGAGCTGTTTTTT	CSVESETGELFF
-	TRBV5-6	-	TRBJ2-7	TGTGCCAGCAGCTTGGAACGGGGCGAGCAGTACTTC	CASSLERGEQYF
-	TRBV30	TRBD1	TRBJ2-2	TGTGCCTGGAGTCCAGACAGGGGGCAGGTCGGGGAGCTGTTTTTT	CAWSPDRGQVGELFF
-	TRBV19	-	TRBJ2-1	TGTGCCAGTAGTCCAGGAGAGAGCTCCTACAATGAGCAGTTCTTC	CASSPGESSYNEQFF
few	TRBV7-9	TRBD2	TRBJ2-5	TGTGCCAGCAGCCCCAAGCGGGAGGACCAAGAGACCCAGTACTTC	CASSPKREDQETQYF
few	TRBV29-1	TRBD1	TRBJ1-1	TGCAGCGTTGGACAGGGGCTTGAAGCTTTCTTT	CSVGQGLEAFF
-	TRBV3-1	TRBD2	TRBJ2-7	TGTGCCAGCAGCTTCTTAGCCCGGGGGGGCGGATACGAGCAGTACTTC	CASSFLARGGGYEQYF
many	TRBV7-2	TRBD2	TRBJ2-1	TGTGCCAGCAGCTCCCGAACCGGGACTAGAGGGTACAATGAGCAGTTCTTC	CASSSRTGTRGYNEQFF
-	TRBV5-5	-	TRBJ2-7	TGTGCCAGCAGCCGGGGACAGTCCGGGACTAGAGGTTTTGACGAGCAGTACTTC	CASSRGQSGTRGFDEQYF